The source of this T cell receptor (beta chain) is a study of cytomegalovirus exposure and HLA in healthy donors. The V end was cut by 3 bases, the J end by 5 bases, with 14 bases between. The CDR3 has 15 residues. Germline CDR1 is LGHNT and CDR2 is FRNRAP. The study's findings and limits: Later work found that TCR association rates differed between HLA loci; DRB1 had the most and HLA-C the fewest.

On this clone itself: Its antigen remains unidentified.

The PCR ran on 60 Vbeta and 13 Jbeta primers. TCRdb keeps only in-frame clones here, not all; method: immunoSEQ multiplex PCR. The sample shows 120,000 to 150,000 clones, about four fifths of them seen only once. V gene TRBV12-5 combines with J gene TRBJ2-1; D is possibly TRBD2 (6 bases). The sequenced material came from PBMCs. The sequence was obtained from a female donor in good health and CMV-seronegative. The CDR3 DNA sequence: TGTGCTAGTGGTTTCCAGGGAGGTCGAGACAATGAGCAGTTCTTC. Translation gives CASGFQGGRDNEQFF.